These 25 T cell receptor beta chains originate from one sample sequenced in a study. The sorted Tregs were CD4+CD25+CD127-/low cells. TCRdb called the 5' RACE reads again in MiXCR, with one record for every CDR3 protein. The sample shows 35,000 to 55,000 distinct CDR3 sequences, roughly a fifth of them seen only once. The sequenced sample consisted of Tregs sorted from a lymph node. Receptors originate from a female donor with breast cancer.

This clonotype has only a few counts. The V gene is TRBV28, the J gene TRBJ1-1; the D is unclear. The CDR3 is 14 amino acids. V was pared by 8 bases and J by 0 bases, with 13 bases between. CDR1 is MDHEN, CDR2 SYDVKM, per germline. The CDR3 DNA reads TGTGCCAGCCGAATACCGGGTATGAACACTGAAGCTTTCTTT. This gives the protein CASRIPGMNTEAFF. Full variable domain (missing parts from reference TRBV28 and TRBJ1-1): DVKVTQSSRYLVKRTGEKVFLECVQDMDHENMFWYRQDPGLGLRLIYFSYDVKMKEKGDIPEGYSVSREKKERFSLILESASTNQTSMYLCASRIPGMNTEAFFGQGTRLTVV.

Here the CDR3 DNA reads TGCGCCAGCAGCTTTACTAGCGGGAGTTTTGACGAGACCCAGTACTTC. Its protein is CASSFTSGSFDETQYF. The V gene is TRBV5-1, the J gene TRBJ2-5; 11 bases are shared with TRBD2. Germline V gene lookup returns CDR1 SGHRS and CDR2 YFSETQ. Trimming removed 2 bases from V and 5 bases from J; junction bases left unmatched: 8. This CDR3 is 16 amino acids long.

In this sample, this clonotype turned up a few times. The CDR3 spells CASSLDRLGEQFF. CDR3 in DNA: TGCGCCAGCAGCCTGGACAGGTTGGGTGAGCAGTTCTTC. The rearrangement joins TRBV5-1 to TRBJ2-1; 7 bases map to TRBD1. The CDR3 consists of 13 residues. Germline trimming cut 4 bases from V and 9 bases from J; bases unmatched to any gene: 7. Looked up from germline, CDR1 is SGHRS and CDR2 is YFSETQ.

This clonotype was seen many times. The J gene is TRBJ1-4, the V gene TRBV4-1; D is uncertain. Trimming left V 4 bases short and J 5 bases short, with 11 bases between. CDR3 length: 14 amino acids. Germline V gene data show CDR1 as MGHRA and CDR2 as YSYEKL. The CDR3 is CASSPRPDNEKLFF. For the CDR3, the DNA is TGCGCCAGCAGCCCGAGGCCGGACAATGAAAAACTGTTTTTT.

This chain links TRBV30 with TRBJ2-7, with D uncertain. The CDR3 length is 12 residues. Trimming took off 5 bases at V and 0 bases at J, with 8 bases between the two ends. The germline V gene encodes CDR1 GTSNPN and CDR2 SVGIG (reference sequence). The DNA of the CDR3 is TGTGCCTGGGACTCGAGCTCCTACGAGCAGTACTTC. Residues: CAWDSSSYEQYF. Looking up the rest from reference TRBV30 and TRBJ2-7 gives the full variable domain: SQTIHQWPATLVQPVGSPLSLECTVEGTSNPNLYWYRQAAGRGLQLLFYSVGIGQISSEVPQNLSASRPQDRQFILSSKKLLLSDSGFYLCAWDSSSYEQYFGPGTRLTVT.

This clonotype was counted a few times. V usage is TRBV20-1 and J usage is TRBJ2-5; TRBD2 is a possible D gene (6 bases). The CDR3 spans 14 residues. Deletions cut 5 bases from V and 2 bases from J, with 15 bases between. Looked up from germline, CDR1 is DFQATT and CDR2 is SNEGSKA (reference sequence). In DNA, the CDR3 is TGCAGTGCTGGCGGGACCCACCCTCAAGAGACCCAGTACTTC. It yields the protein CSAGGTHPQETQYF.

Worth noting for this clonotype: A much larger clone is a single base away; this may be a read error. V is TRBV20-1 and J is TRBJ2-1; TRBD2 matches at 13 bases. CDR1 and CDR2 (germline): DFQATT, SNEGSKA (reference sequence). The CDR3 runs to 16 residues. J was trimmed by 7 bases and V by 4 bases; bases with no gene match: 10. DNA of the CDR3: TGCAGTGCTATTGATTATCGGACTAGCGGGAGTAATGAGCAGTTCTTC. It translates to CSAIDYRTSGSNEQFF.

This clonotype was seen more than once but under ten times. The chain has TRBV9 and TRBJ2-2, with 10 positions matching TRBD2. In germline, CDR1 is SGDLS, CDR2 YYNGEE. The CDR3 totals 16 residues. The ends lost 0 bases at V and 8 bases at J; junction bases unmatched: 7. Here the CDR3 reads CASSVASGGELGELFF. The CDR3 bases are TGTGCCAGCAGCGTAGCTAGCGGGGGTGAGCTGGGGGAGCTGTTTTTT. Combining the CDR3 with reference TRBV9 and TRBJ2-2 gives the whole variable domain DSGVTQTPKHLITATGQRVTLRCSPRSGDLSVYWYQQSLDQGLQFLIQYYNGEERAKGNILERFSAQQFPDLHSELNLSSLELGDSALYFCASSVASGGELGELFFGEGSRLTVL.

Comments on this clonotype: This could be a read error, since a much larger clone is one nucleotide away. V and J are TRBV28 and TRBJ1-5; 9 bases fit TRBD1. Germline assignment: CDR1 MDHEN and CDR2 SYDVKM. There are 16 residues in the CDR3. In nucleotides, the CDR3 is TGTGTCAGCACGACTCCGGGACAGGGTAGCAATCAGCCCCAGCATTTT. As protein: CVSTTPGQGSNQPQHF.

This clonotype has at least ten counts. This chain uses TRBV29-1 with TRBJ2-2; D not certain. Germline-derived CDR1 and CDR2 are SQVTM and ANQGSEA. The CDR3 is 11 amino acids. V lost 7 bases and J 1 base, leaving 4 bases between the germline ends. DNA of the CDR3: TGCAGCGGACAGAACACCGGGGAGCTGTTTTTT. This encodes CSGQNTGELFF.

This clonotype has a handful of counts. A clone one base away is much larger, so this may be a read error. The CDR3 nucleotides read TGTGCCAGCAGCGGAGGCGGTGGTGGCCAAGAGACCCAGTACTTC. Protein sequence: CASSGGGGGQETQYF. V and J are TRBV7-3 and TRBJ2-5; perhaps TRBD2 as D (5 bases). The germline V gene encodes CDR1 SGHTA and CDR2 FQGTGA. Trimming cost V 5 bases and J 1 base, with 14 bases left between them. The CDR3 length is 15 residues.

This clonotype was recorded a few times. The V call is TRBV10-1, the J call TRBJ2-1, with D tentatively TRBD2 (5 bases). The V end was cut by 3 bases, the J end by 2 bases, with 8 bases between. This CDR3 has 14 residues. Looked up from germline, CDR1 is WNHNN and CDR2 is SYGVQD (reference sequence). In DNA form, the CDR3 reads TGCGCCAGCAGTGATGGAGGACCCTACAATGAGCAGTTCTTC. Translation gives CASSDGGPYNEQFF.

This clonotype appeared a few times. The gene calls are TRBV5-1 and TRBJ1-6; 10 bases are shared with TRBD1. J gave up 8 bases and V 5 bases, and 19 bases lay outside the gene matches. The V gene's germline CDR1 is SGHRS and CDR2 YFSETQ. CDR3 length: 19 residues. This chain's CDR3 is CASRSGTGDVLLRDSPLHF. In nucleotides, the CDR3 is TGCGCCAGCAGATCCGGGACAGGGGACGTGTTGTTACGGGATTCACCCCTCCACTTT.

This CDR3 is CASSSETGDGYTF. CDR3 DNA sequence: TGTGCCAGCAGTTCAGAAACAGGGGATGGCTACACCTTC. The chain recombines TRBV12-3 or TRBV12-4 with TRBJ1-2; 7 bases fit TRBD1. V lost 4 bases, J lost 6 bases, and 5 bases stayed unmatched. This CDR3 is 13 amino acids long.

This clonotype was seen repeatedly, ten times or more. In nucleotides, the CDR3 is TGTGCCAGCAGCCAAGATCGGACAGGGAACACTGAAGCTTTCTTT. Its protein is CASSQDRTGNTEAFF. The chain has TRBV4-2 and TRBJ1-1; 7 bases align to TRBD1. Trimming cost V 0 bases and J 1 base; bases outside gene matches: 2. There are 15 residues in the CDR3. Germline V gene sequence: CDR1 LGHNA, CDR2 YNFKEQ.

With regard to this clonotype: A much larger clone sits a single nucleotide away, making a read error possible. The genes are TRBV7-8 and TRBJ2-3; 7 nucleotides align to TRBD1. The trim removed 5 bases at V and 0 bases at J, leaving 17 bases unmatched. This CDR3 spans 19 amino acids. The germline V gene has CDR1 SGHVS and CDR2 FQNEAQ. The CDR3 is CASSQDRKGTHRSTDTQYF. The CDR3 DNA is TGTGCCAGCAGCCAGGACAGGAAGGGGACCCACCGAAGCACAGATACGCAGTATTTT. Looking up the rest from reference TRBV7-8 and TRBJ2-3 gives the full variable domain: GAGVSQSPRYKVAKRGQDVALRCDPISGHVSLFWYQQALGQGPEFLTYFQNEAQLDKSGLPSDRFFAERPEGSVSTLKIQRTQQEDSAVYLCASSQDRKGTHRSTDTQYFGPGTRLTVL.

A remark on this clonotype: A much bigger clone sits one base away, suggesting this may be a read error. The chain employs TRBV5-1 and TRBJ2-1; the match to TRBD1 covers 9 bases. Germline V lookup: CDR1 SGHRS, CDR2 YFSETQ. The CDR3 runs to 15 residues. The CDR3 DNA follows: TGCGCCGGCAGTTTGGGACAGGGCTCCTACAATGAGCAGTTCTTC. It codes for CAGSLGQGSYNEQFF.

With regard to this clonotype: A much larger clone differs by one base, so this may be a read error. This rearrangement joins TRBV6-2 or TRBV6-3 to TRBJ1-2; D is perhaps TRBD1 (5 bases). There are 15 residues in the CDR3. Germline CDR1 MNHEY, CDR2 SVGEGT. The CDR3 coding sequence is TGTGCCAGCAGTTACGGGTCATCGTGGGGCTATGGCTACGCCTTC. It specifies CASSYGSSWGYGYAF.

This clonotype has at least ten counts. The chain uses TRBV20-1 and TRBJ1-2; 8 nucleotides line up with TRBD1. This CDR3 contains 14 residues. V lost 5 bases, J lost 7 bases, and 12 bases stayed unmatched. Germline V gene sequence: CDR1 DFQATT, CDR2 SNEGSKA (reference sequence). The CDR3 nucleotides are TGCAGTGCTCCCCTTGCCCGACAGGGGTTTGGCTACACCTTC. Encoded protein: CSAPLARQGFGYTF.

This clonotype was found a few times. V is TRBV7-9 and J is TRBJ2-4, with D unresolved. V shed 5 bases and J shed 2 bases, with 16 bases lying between them. The CDR3 is made up of 16 amino acids. Per germline, CDR1 SEHNR and CDR2 FQNEAQ (reference sequence). The CDR3 sequence is CASSSPPLGSKNIQYF. The CDR3 region has the DNA TGTGCCAGCAGCAGCCCTCCTCTGGGCTCCAAAAACATTCAGTACTTC. Drawing the rest from reference TRBV7-9 and TRBJ2-4, the complete variable domain is DTGVSQNPRHKITKRGQNVTFRCDPISEHNRLYWYRQTLGQGPEFLTYFQNEAQLEKSRLLSDRFSAERPKGSFSTLEIQRTEQGDSAMYLCASSSPPLGSKNIQYFGAGTRLSVL.

This clonotype occurred a few times. The gene calls are TRBV7-2 and TRBJ1-3; D is ambiguous. This CDR3 comprises 14 residues. Trimming took 1 base from V and 2 from J, leaving 6 bases between them. CDR1 and CDR2 (germline): SGHTA, FQGNSA. The CDR3 sequence is CASSLVTAGNTIYF. The CDR3 DNA sequence: TGTGCCAGCAGCTTAGTCACCGCTGGAAACACCATATATTTT.

This clonotype was seen many times. The chain employs TRBV4-1 and TRBJ2-5; D might be TRBD1 or TRBD2, each matching 7 bases. Trimming took 5 bases from V and 5 from J, leaving 15 bases between them. This CDR3 spans 14 amino acids. Germline V gene data show CDR1 as MGHRA and CDR2 as YSYEKL. This CDR3 is CASSWGGGPETQYF. The CDR3 bases are TGCGCCAGCAGCTGGGGAGGGGGCCCGGAGACCCAGTACTTC.

This clonotype was observed a few times. The V gene is TRBV5-1, the J gene TRBJ1-1; a weak D match, TRBD1 (6 bases). Trimming removed 1 base at V and 5 bases at J, with 12 bases between. Germline values: CDR1 SGHRS, CDR2 YFSETQ. The CDR3 is made up of 14 amino acids. In DNA, the CDR3 is TGCGCCAGCAGCTTGTCAGGGGTTGAGACTGAAGCTTTCTTT. The encoded protein is CASSLSGVETEAFF.

This clonotype has ten or more counts. This chain connects TRBV6-1 to TRBJ2-1; no clear D gene. Looked up from germline, CDR1 is MNHNS and CDR2 is SASEGT. The CDR3 is made up of 12 amino acids. The germline V and J ends were trimmed by 1 base and 8 bases, with 6 bases remaining between them. The CDR3 sequence: CASSEVNYEQFF. The CDR3 nucleotides read TGTGCCAGCAGTGAAGTAAATTATGAGCAGTTCTTC.

This clonotype was observed many times. V gene TRBV24-1 combines with J gene TRBJ2-1; D may match TRBD1 or TRBD2 (5 bases each). The CDR3 runs 14 residues. Germline V gives CDR1 KGHDR, CDR2 SFDVKD. Trimming removed 2 bases from V and 5 bases from J, with 9 bases in between. CDR3 region: CATSDWDLNNEQFF. CDR3 in DNA: TGTGCCACCAGTGATTGGGACCTCAACAATGAGCAGTTCTTC.